This TCR beta chain derives from a study of T cells in Graves' hyperthyroidism and ophthalmopathy. From germline, CDR1 is SQVTM and CDR2 ANQGSEA. The CDR3 runs 15 residues. The study excluded patients with uncontrolled infection, other autoimmune disease, pregnancy or lactation. Diagnoses used clinical symptoms, serum thyroxine and TRAb, thyroid ultrasound and orbital computed tomography. The investigators amplified TCR beta CDR3 regions from RNA transcripts. The primer set for the first-round RT-PCR of the TCR CDR3 was HTBI. TCRdb re-analysed the multiplex PCR reads in MiXCR, keeping a single row per CDR3 protein. The table includes fewer than 750,000 distinct CDR3 sequences, about half detected once.

The sample taken for sequencing was peripheral blood or thyroid tissue (not recorded which). The receptor was derived from a woman between 18 and 29 years old with Graves' hyperthyroidism. V usage is TRBV29-1 and J usage is TRBJ2-6, with 7 positions matching TRBD1. The DNA for the CDR3 is TGCAGTTACTTAGGGGGCGGATCTGGGGCCAACGTCCTGACTTTC. Translating gives CSYLGGGSGANVLTF.